The T cell receptor (beta chain) described here comes from a study of T cells in Graves' hyperthyroidism and ophthalmopathy. Amplification yielded TCR beta CDR3 regions, with RNA transcripts as the source. TCR CDR3 underwent first-round RT-PCR with the HTBI primer set. TCRdb passed the multiplex PCR reads through MiXCR, listing each CDR3 protein once. The sample carries a few hundred thousand distinct CDR3 sequences, roughly 46% recorded once. Germline V gene data show CDR1 as SQVTM and CDR2 as ANQGSEA. The CDR3 sequence is 11 residues long. The V gene lost 3 bases and the J gene lost 5 bases, with 5 bases spanning the gap. This clonotype was recorded at least ten times.

This TCR derives from a woman under 30 with Graves' hyperthyroidism. The J gene is TRBJ2-4, the V gene TRBV29-1; D gene ambiguous. Sequencing used peripheral blood or thyroid tissue (not recorded which). The CDR3 DNA sequence: TGCAGCGTTGAGGCAGAAAACATTCAGTACTTC. This translates into CSVEAENIQYF.